This T cell receptor (beta chain) was identified in a study of T cell changes during pregnancy in multiple sclerosis. Sequencing used immunoSEQ multiplex PCR; TCRdb keeps in-frame clones, though not all of them. Of fewer than 65,000 clones in the sample, roughly 90% are singletons; the top ten hold about 0.88%. This CDR3 is built from 15 residues. The V gene's germline CDR1 is SGHDT and CDR2 YYEEEE. V was clipped by 3 bases and J by 4 bases; unmatched bases: 5. The sequencing here drew on peripheral blood, taken before pregnancy. The V and J genes are TRBV5-6 and TRBJ1-5, with 9 bases fitting TRBD1. The sequence was obtained from a female donor with multiple sclerosis, enrolled in a pregnancy study. DNA of the CDR3: TGTGCCAGCAGCTGGGGACAGGGTACTAATCAGCCCCAGCATTTT. It is translated as CASSWGQGTNQPQHF.